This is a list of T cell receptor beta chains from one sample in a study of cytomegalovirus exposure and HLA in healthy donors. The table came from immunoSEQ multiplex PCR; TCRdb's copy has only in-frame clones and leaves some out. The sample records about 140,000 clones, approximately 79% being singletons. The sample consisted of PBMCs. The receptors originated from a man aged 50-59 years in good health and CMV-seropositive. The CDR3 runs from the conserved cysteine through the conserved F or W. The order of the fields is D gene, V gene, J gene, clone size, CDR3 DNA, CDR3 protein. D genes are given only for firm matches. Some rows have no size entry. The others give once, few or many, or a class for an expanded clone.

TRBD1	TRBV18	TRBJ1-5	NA	TGTGCCAGCTCAGAGGGACAGAGCAATCAGCCCCAGCATTTT	CASSEGQSNQPQHF
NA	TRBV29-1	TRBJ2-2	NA	TGCAGCGGTTCGGGCGCTGCGGGCACCGGGGAGCTGTTTTTT	CSGSGAAGTGELFF
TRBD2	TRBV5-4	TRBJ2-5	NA	TGTGCCAGCACCTCAAGCGGGGGGCTCCAAGAGACCCAGTACTTC	CASTSSGGLQETQYF
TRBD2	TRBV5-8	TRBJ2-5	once	TGTGCCAGCAGCTTGCCAACCGGGACTAGCGGGAGTGGGGAGACCCAGTACTTC	CASSLPTGTSGSGETQYF
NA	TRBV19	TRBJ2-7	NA	TGTGCCAGTAGTATAGATTTAGTTTACGAGCAGTACTTC	CASSIDLVYEQYF
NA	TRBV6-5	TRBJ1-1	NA	TGTGCCAGCAGTTCCTCTGTGGGCAACACTGAAGCTTTCTTT	CASSSSVGNTEAFF
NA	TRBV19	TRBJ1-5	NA	TGTGCCAGTATCGGGAGGGGAGAAGTAAGCGCATTTTTTGATCAGCCCCAGCATTTT	CASIGRGEVSAFFDQPQHF
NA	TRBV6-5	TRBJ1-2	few	TGTGCCAGCAGACTAGACATTAACTATGGCTACACCTTC	CASRLDINYGYTF
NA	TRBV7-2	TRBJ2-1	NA	TGTGCCAGGATTACTCAGGGCTTCGGTGAGCAGTTCTTC	CARITQGFGEQFF
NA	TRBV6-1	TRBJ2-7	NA	TGTGCCAGCAGGCAGGGGATTAGCTCCTACGAGCAGTACTTC	CASRQGISSYEQYF
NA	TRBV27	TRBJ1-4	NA	TGTGCCAGCAGTCCGTTCGCAACTAATGAAAAACTGTTTTTT	CASSPFATNEKLFF
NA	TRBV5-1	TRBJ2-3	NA	TGCGCCAGCAGACCCAATGCGGGCACAGATACGCAGTATTTT	CASRPNAGTDTQYF
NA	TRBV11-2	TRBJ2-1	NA	TGTGCCAGCAGCCCAACGCCGGGTTACAATGAGCAGTTCTTC	CASSPTPGYNEQFF
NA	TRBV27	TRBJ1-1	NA	TGTGCCAGCAGTTGGATTTGGAGCTCTGAAGCTTTCTTT	CASSWIWSSEAFF
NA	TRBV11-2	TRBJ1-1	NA	TGTGCCAGCAGCTTAGATCGAGTGTGGAGGGGAGGGACTGAAGCTTTCTTT	CASSLDRVWRGGTEAFF
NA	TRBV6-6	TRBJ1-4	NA	TGTGCCAGCAGTCCCGGCGGGGGGGGAACTAATGAAAAACTGTTTTTT	CASSPGGGGTNEKLFF
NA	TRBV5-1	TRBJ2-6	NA	TGCGCCAGCAGCTTGGCAGGATCGGGGACTGGGGCCAACGTCCTGACTTTC	CASSLAGSGTGANVLTF
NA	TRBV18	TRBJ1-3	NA	TGTGCCAGCTCACCAACTACAGGGAACTCTGGAAACACCATATATTTT	CASSPTTGNSGNTIYF
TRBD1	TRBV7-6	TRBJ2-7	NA	TGTGCCAGCAGCCTAACCGGGACAGGCCTCGGTGAGCAGTACTTC	CASSLTGTGLGEQYF
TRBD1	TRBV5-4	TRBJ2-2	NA	TGTGCCAGCAGCCTCCGGGACAGGGCCGGCGGGGAGCTGTTTTTT	CASSLRDRAGGELFF
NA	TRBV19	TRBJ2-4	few	TGTGCCAGTAGCACCAATGGGGCCGGGGCCAAAAACATTCAGTACTTC	CASSTNGAGAKNIQYF
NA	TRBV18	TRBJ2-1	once	TGTGCCAGCTCACCACCGAACTCTGGCAATGAGCAGTTCTTC	CASSPPNSGNEQFF
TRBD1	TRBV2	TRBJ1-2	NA	TGTGCCAGCAGGGTACAGGGGGAGGGTGGCTACACCTTC	CASRVQGEGGYTF
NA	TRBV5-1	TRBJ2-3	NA	TGCGCCAGCAGCTTAGGGACTCAGCAAGATACGCAGTATTTT	CASSLGTQQDTQYF
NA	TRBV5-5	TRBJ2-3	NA	TGTGCCAGCAGCTTTACGGCCACAGGGGGGGGAGATACGCAGTATTTT	CASSFTATGGGDTQYF
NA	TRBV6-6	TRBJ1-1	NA	TGTGCCAGCAGTAGCGGGCCACCGAACACTGAAGCTTTCTTT	CASSSGPPNTEAFF
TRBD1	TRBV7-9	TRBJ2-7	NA	TGTGCCAGCAGCTTAGTGGGGACACAGGGGAGCGAGCAGTACTTC	CASSLVGTQGSEQYF
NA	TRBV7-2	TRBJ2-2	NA	TGTGCCAGCAGCGCGGGACAGTTCACCGGGGAGCTGTTTTTT	CASSAGQFTGELFF
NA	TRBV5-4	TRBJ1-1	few	TGTGCCAGCAGCCGCGGGAGCGTTCGGAACACTGAAGCTTTCTTT	CASSRGSVRNTEAFF
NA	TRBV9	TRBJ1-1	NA	TGTGCCAGCAGCGTAGCTCTTGACGCACGCGCAGGGGCAGCTTTCTTT	CASSVALDARAGAAFF
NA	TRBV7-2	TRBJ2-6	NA	TGTGCCAGCAGCTTAGATGGCGGGTCTGGGGCCAACGTCCTGACTTTC	CASSLDGGSGANVLTF
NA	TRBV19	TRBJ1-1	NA	TGTGCCAGTAGTATAGCCCTGAGGGCTTTCTTT	CASSIALRAFF
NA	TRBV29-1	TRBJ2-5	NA	TGCAGCGTTAAACTAGCTGTAGAGCAGTACTTC	CSVKLAVEQYF
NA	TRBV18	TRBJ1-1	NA	TGTGCCAGCTCACTAAACAGGGATGCCGAAGCTTTCTTT	CASSLNRDAEAFF
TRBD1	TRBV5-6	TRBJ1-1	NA	TGTACCAGCAGCCCCTTACAGGGGGCGCTCGGGACTGAAGCTTTCTTT	CTSSPLQGALGTEAFF
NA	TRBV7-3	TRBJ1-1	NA	TGTGCCAGCAGCTTACAGGGATCGAACACTGAAGCTTTCTTT	CASSLQGSNTEAFF
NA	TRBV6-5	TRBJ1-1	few	TGTGCCAGCAGTTACGGTCAGATAAACACTGAAGCTTTCTTT	CASSYGQINTEAFF
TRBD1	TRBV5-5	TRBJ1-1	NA	TGTGCCAGCAGCCGAGACTTGGACAGGGCGGTGGGGTTCTTT	CASSRDLDRAVGFF
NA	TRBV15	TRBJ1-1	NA	TGTGCCACCTCGGCAGGGATTAACCTGGAGGCTTTCTTT	CATSAGINLEAFF
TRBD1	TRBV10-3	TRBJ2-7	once	TGTGCCATCAAAACGACAGGGGACTCTATGGAGCAGTACTTC	CAIKTTGDSMEQYF
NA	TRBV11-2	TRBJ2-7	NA	TGTGCCAGCAGCTTAGGGGCTACCTACGAGCAGTACTTC	CASSLGATYEQYF
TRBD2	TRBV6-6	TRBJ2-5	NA	TGTGCCAGCAGTTACCACGGACTAGCGGGAGAGACCCAGTACTTC	CASSYHGLAGETQYF
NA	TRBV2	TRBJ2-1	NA	TGTGCCAGCAGGGAAGCAGCGGCGGCTAACAATGAGCAGTTCTTC	CASREAAAANNEQFF
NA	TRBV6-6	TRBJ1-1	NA	TGTGCCAGCAGTTACTCGTCTCAGGGAAGTAACACTGAAGCTTTCTTT	CASSYSSQGSNTEAFF
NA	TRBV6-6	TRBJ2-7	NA	TGTGCCAGCAGTTATAGGAGCGGCCTACCAGATGACGAGCAGTACTTC	CASSYRSGLPDDEQYF
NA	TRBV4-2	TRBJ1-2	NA	TGTGCCAGCAGCCTACCCTCCGACAGCCCGAACTATGGCTACACCTTC	CASSLPSDSPNYGYTF
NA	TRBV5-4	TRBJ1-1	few	TGTGCCAGCAGCTTAGATAACATGAACACTGAAGCTTTCTTT	CASSLDNMNTEAFF
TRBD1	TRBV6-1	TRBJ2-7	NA	TGTGCCAGCAGTCCTGACAGGGTTCACTCCTACGAGCAGTACTTC	CASSPDRVHSYEQYF
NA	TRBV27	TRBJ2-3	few	TGTGCCAGCAGTTTTTCGGACAGTTTAACAGATACGCAGTATTTT	CASSFSDSLTDTQYF
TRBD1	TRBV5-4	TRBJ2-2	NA	TGTGCCAGCAGACGGGACAGGGACGTCGGGGAGCTGTTTTTT	CASRRDRDVGELFF
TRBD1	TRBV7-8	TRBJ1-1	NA	TGTGCCAGCAGCTTGACAGGGCTGAACACTGAAGCTTTCTTT	CASSLTGLNTEAFF
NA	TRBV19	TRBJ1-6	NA	TGTGCCAGGGGGGAGCGGGCCTATAATTCACCCCTCCACTTT	CARGERAYNSPLHF
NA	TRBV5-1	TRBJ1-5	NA	TGCGCCAGCAGCTTAGCGGGGGGGGCCAATCAGCCCCAGCATTTT	CASSLAGGANQPQHF
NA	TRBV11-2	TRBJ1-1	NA	TGTGCCAGCAGCTTAGAGGGCACGAACACTGAAGCTTTCTTT	CASSLEGTNTEAFF
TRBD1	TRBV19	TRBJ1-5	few	TGTGCCAGTAGTATAGCCGGGACAGATTATAGCAATCAGCCCCAGCATTTT	CASSIAGTDYSNQPQHF
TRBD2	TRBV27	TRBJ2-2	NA	TGTGCCAGCAGTTCCGCAAGCGGGAGGGCCGACACCGGGGAGCTGTTTTTT	CASSSASGRADTGELFF
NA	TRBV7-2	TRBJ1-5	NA	TGTGCCAGCAGTCCAGATAGGGCAGGAGGGCAGCCCCAGCATTTT	CASSPDRAGGQPQHF
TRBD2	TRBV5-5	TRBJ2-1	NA	TGTGCCAGCAGCTTAGTGACATCTAGCGGGGGCAATGAGCAGTTCTTC	CASSLVTSSGGNEQFF